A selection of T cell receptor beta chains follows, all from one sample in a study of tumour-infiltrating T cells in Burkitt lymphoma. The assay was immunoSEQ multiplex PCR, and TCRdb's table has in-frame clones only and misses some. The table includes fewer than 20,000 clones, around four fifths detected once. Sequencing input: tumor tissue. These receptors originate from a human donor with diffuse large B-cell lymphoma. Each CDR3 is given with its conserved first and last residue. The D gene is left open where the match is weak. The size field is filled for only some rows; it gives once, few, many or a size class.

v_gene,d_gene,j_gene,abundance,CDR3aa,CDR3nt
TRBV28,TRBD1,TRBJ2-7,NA,CASSLIGQGQLNEQYF,TGTGCCAGCAGTTTGATCGGACAGGGGCAGTTGAACGAGCAGTACTTC
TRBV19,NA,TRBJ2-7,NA,CASSMAGRERGEQYF,TGTGCCAGTAGTATGGCGGGCAGGGAAAGGGGCGAGCAGTACTTC
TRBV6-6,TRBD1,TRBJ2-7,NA,CATADRGAYEQYF,TGTGCCACCGCCGACAGGGGGGCCTACGAGCAGTACTTC
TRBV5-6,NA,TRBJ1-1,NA,CASSQSVEYAEAFF,TGTGCCAGCAGCCAGTCCGTGGAGTACGCTGAAGCTTTCTTT
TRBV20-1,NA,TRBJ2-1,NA,CSAVENEQFF,TGCAGTGCCGTAGAAAATGAGCAGTTCTTC
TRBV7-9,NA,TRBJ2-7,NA,CASSPTTAQYEQYF,TGTGCCAGCAGCCCTACGACAGCCCAATACGAGCAGTACTTC
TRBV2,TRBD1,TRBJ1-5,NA,CASSGQGRGNQPQHF,TGTGCCAGCAGTGGACAGGGTAGGGGCAATCAGCCCCAGCATTTT
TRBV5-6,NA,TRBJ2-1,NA,CASSLGEYEQFF,TGTGCCAGCAGCTTGGGGGAATATGAGCAGTTCTTC
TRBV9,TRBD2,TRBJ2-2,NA,CASSALAGANTGELFF,TGTGCCAGCAGCGCTCTAGCGGGAGCGAACACCGGGGAGCTGTTTTTT
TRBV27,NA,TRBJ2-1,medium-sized,CASSLYFTGNNEQFF,TGTGCCAGCAGTTTATATTTTACGGGGAATAATGAGCAGTTCTTC
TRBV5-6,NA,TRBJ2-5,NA,CASSSETWETQYF,TGTGCCAGCAGCTCTGAGACGTGGGAGACCCAGTACTTC
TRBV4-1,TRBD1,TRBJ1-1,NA,CASRRLQGPITEAFF,TGCGCCAGCAGGCGGTTACAGGGGCCCATCACTGAAGCTTTCTTT
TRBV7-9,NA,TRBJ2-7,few,CASSLAEEQYF,TGTGCCAGCAGCTTAGCTGAAGAGCAGTACTTC